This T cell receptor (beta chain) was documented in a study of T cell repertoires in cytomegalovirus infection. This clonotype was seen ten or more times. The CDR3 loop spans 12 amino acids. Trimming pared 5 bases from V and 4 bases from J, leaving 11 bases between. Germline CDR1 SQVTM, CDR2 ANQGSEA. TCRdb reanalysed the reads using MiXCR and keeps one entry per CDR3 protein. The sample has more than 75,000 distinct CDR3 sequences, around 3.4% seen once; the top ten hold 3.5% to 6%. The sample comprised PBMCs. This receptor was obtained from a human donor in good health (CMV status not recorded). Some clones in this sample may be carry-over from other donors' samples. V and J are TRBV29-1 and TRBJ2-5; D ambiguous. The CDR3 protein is CSVSYRGETQYF. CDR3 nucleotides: TGCAGCGTTTCATACCGCGGAGAGACCCAGTACTTC.